This T cell receptor beta chain is from a study of cytomegalovirus exposure and HLA in healthy donors. Researchers ran the PCR with 60 Vbeta and 13 Jbeta primers. Method: immunoSEQ multiplex PCR; TCRdb's copy keeps in-frame clones and lacks some. The table has some 200,000 clones, 80% to 85% seen once. From germline, CDR1 is SGHRS and CDR2 YFSETQ. CDR3 length: 13 amino acids. V was pared by 4 bases and J by 3 bases, with 3 bases of the junction left unmatched. The sequence came from a woman younger than 35 in good health and CMV-seronegative. Sequencing was performed on PBMCs. This chain joins TRBV5-1 and TRBJ1-1; the match to TRBD1 covers 7 bases. The CDR3: CASSGTVYTEAFF. In DNA, the CDR3 is TGCGCCAGCAGCGGGACAGTATACACTGAAGCTTTCTTT.